This entry lists 10 T cell receptor beta chains sequenced from one sample in a study of T-cell memory formation after mild COVID-19. Each CDR3 protein is one row after TCRdb ran MiXCR on the 5' RACE reads. This table holds some 190,000 distinct CDR3 sequences, 15% to 20% found once. Sequencing input: PBMCs or a T cell subset sorted from them (not recorded which). These TCRs come from an adult woman who had mild COVID-19 (a few samples of this study predate the infection). Cell type and time point are not known.

The chain's CDR3 is CASSPFWDSSYEQYF. The CDR3 bases are TGTGCCAGCAGCCCCTTTTGGGACAGCTCCTACGAGCAGTACTTC. The chain combines TRBV11-2 with TRBJ2-7; TRBD1 agrees at 7 bases. This CDR3 comprises 15 residues. V was clipped by 5 bases and J by 0 bases; unmatched bases: 7. Germline CDR1 and CDR2: SGHAT and FQNNGV.

The chain couples TRBV7-9 to TRBJ1-5; 7 bases fit TRBD1. CDR1 is SEHNR, CDR2 FQNEAQ, per germline (reference sequence). The V gene end was trimmed by 5 bases and the J gene end by 4 bases; junction bases not matched to a gene: 8. CDR3 length: 15 amino acids. CDR3 nucleotide sequence: TGTGCCAGCAGCGCCGCGACAGGGAGAAATCAGCCCCAGCATTTT. It specifies CASSAATGRNQPQHF. The variable domain in full, completed from reference TRBV7-9 and TRBJ1-5, reads DTGVSQNPRHKITKRGQNVTFRCDPISEHNRLYWYRQTLGQGPEFLTYFQNEAQLEKSRLLSDRFSAERPKGSFSTLEIQRTEQGDSAMYLCASSAATGRNQPQHFGDGTRLSIL.

This clonotype has only a few counts. This rearrangement joins TRBV6-2 or TRBV6-3 to TRBJ2-1, with D perhaps matching TRBD2 (5 bases). The germline gives CDR1 MNHEY, CDR2 SVGEGT. V lost 4 bases and J lost 10, with 14 bases in between. The CDR3 runs to 13 residues. The chain's CDR3 is CASSFTSSGEQFF. CDR3 bases: TGTGCCAGCAGTTTTACGTCGAGCGGAGAGCAGTTCTTC.

V is TRBV11-2 and J is TRBJ1-2, with a weak D call TRBD1 (5 bases). Per germline, CDR1 SGHAT and CDR2 FQNNGV. V was shortened by 5 bases and J by 4 bases, with 17 bases between the two germline ends. This CDR3 spans 15 amino acids. The CDR3, as DNA: TGTGCCAGCAGCCCCCCCGCAGGGAGCATCTATGGCTACACCTTC. Its translation: CASSPPAGSIYGYTF. Using reference TRBV11-2 and TRBJ1-2 for the parts outside the CDR3, the full variable domain is EAGVAQSPRYKIIEKRQSVAFWCNPISGHATLYWYQQILGQGPKLLIQFQNNGVVDDSQLPKDRFSAERLKGVDSTLKIQPAKLEDSAVYLCASSPPAGSIYGYTFGSGTRLTVV.

This clonotype turned up a few times. The rearrangement links TRBV3-1 to TRBJ2-3; 10 bases line up with TRBD2. Germline CDR1 LGHDT, CDR2 YNNKEL (reference sequence). CDR3 size: 18 residues. The J segment lost 6 bases and the V segment lost 1 base, leaving 13 bases of the junction unmatched. CDR3: CASSQVPWSGRVRDTQYF. The CDR3 bases are TGTGCCAGCAGCCAAGTCCCGTGGAGCGGGAGGGTCCGGGATACGCAGTATTTT.

This clonotype was seen many times. This sequence joins TRBV7-2 and TRBJ1-6; a possible D gene is TRBD1 (6 bases). Germline CDR1 and CDR2: SGHTA and FQGNSA. This CDR3 spans 15 amino acids. V lost 2 bases and J lost 6, with 11 bases in between. In nucleotides, the CDR3 is TGTGCCAGCAGCTTAAACACAGGGAGTAATTCACCCCTCCACTTT. Its translation: CASSLNTGSNSPLHF.

This clonotype has a handful of counts. The V gene is TRBV29-1, the J gene TRBJ1-2; D unresolved. This CDR3 has 13 amino acids. The germline V gene encodes CDR1 SQVTM and CDR2 ANQGSEA. The germline V and J ends were trimmed by 4 bases and 8 bases, with 17 bases remaining between them. The CDR3 reads CSVVWAAGSGYTF. The CDR3 DNA follows: TGCAGCGTTGTTTGGGCAGCCGGTTCAGGCTACACCTTC.

This clonotype showed up just a few times. The chain is built from TRBV7-2 and TRBJ2-5, with 8 positions matching TRBD2. Per the germline V gene, CDR1 is SGHTA and CDR2 is FQGNSA. J was trimmed by 2 bases and V by 7 bases; bases with no gene match: 12. CDR3 size: 16 residues. The CDR3 DNA reads TGTGCCAGCACCCAGACCCGACTAGCGAGGCAAGAGACCCAGTACTTC. As protein: CASTQTRLARQETQYF.

The chain couples TRBV5-4 to TRBJ2-3; 7 bases map to TRBD1. CDR1 is SGHNT, CDR2 YYREEE, per germline (reference sequence). The J segment lost 3 bases and the V segment lost 2 bases, leaving 6 bases of the junction unmatched. The CDR3 is made up of 15 amino acids. This CDR3 reads CASSFNRGVTDTQYF. In DNA form, the CDR3 reads TGTGCCAGCAGCTTCAACAGGGGAGTTACAGATACGCAGTATTTT.

This clonotype turned up a few times. The V gene is TRBV12-3 or TRBV12-4, the J gene TRBJ2-7, with 7 bases lining up with TRBD1. The CDR3 totals 14 residues. After removal of 5 bases from V and 1 base from J, the junction contained 5 bases not matched to a gene. The CDR3 protein is CASSEDRISYEQYF. CDR3 coding DNA: TGTGCCAGCAGTGAGGACAGGATATCCTACGAGCAGTACTTC.